This T cell receptor beta chain is from a study of shared clonotypes between healthy human individuals. Across the whole study: Used for every donor were three CD4 naive, three CD4 memory, two CD8 naive and one CD8 memory plate.

This CDR3 spans 16 amino acids. V was trimmed by 0 bases and J by 0 bases, leaving 12 bases between them. Germline CDR1 and CDR2: GTSNPN and SVGIG (reference sequence). The CD8 memory sample joined CD45RO+ cells and CCR7-negative CD45RA+ cells. This clone was seen only a few times. Its antigen is unknown. Measured with immunoSEQ multiplex PCR; TCRdb has only the in-frame clones, and not every one. Of more than 80,000 clones listed, around 67% were seen once; the top ten hold less than 50%. General observations from the study: The four-donor shared clonotypes exceeded non-shared clonotypes in generation probability, with non-shared ones scoring lower. In a few donors, around 4.8% of naive CD4 clonotypes appeared in common.

The receptor was derived from a man between 25 and 39 years old in good health. The chain employs TRBV30 and TRBJ2-1; D assignment may be TRBD1 or TRBD2 (5 bases each). Material for sequencing was memory CD8+ T cells sorted from blood. The subset was: CD45RO+ cells pooled with CCR7-negative TemRA cells. In DNA, the CDR3 is TGTGCCTGGAGTGTACTATGGGGGAGCTCCTACAATGAGCAGTTCTTC. Amino acids: CAWSVLWGSSYNEQFF.